This is a list of T cell receptor beta chains from one sample in a study of shared clonotypes between healthy human individuals. Sequencing used immunoSEQ multiplex PCR; TCRdb keeps in-frame clones, though not all of them. The table records millions of clones, about 95% of them present only once. The specimen sequenced was naive CD4+ T cells sorted from blood. The source of these receptors is a man younger than 30 in good health. Each CDR3 is given with its conserved first and last residue. A D gene is named only where the DNA matches it firmly. Size values are once, few and many counts, or a class for expanded clones, and some rows have none.

d_gene,v_gene,j_gene,abundance,CDR3nt,CDR3aa
NA,TRBV10-3,TRBJ2-7,NA,TGTGCCATCAGTGAGTCTGGTAGTAACTACGAGCAGTACTTC,CAISESGSNYEQYF
TRBD1,TRBV7-9,TRBJ1-6,NA,TGTGCCAGCAGCCTACCACAGGGGGCGCATTCACCCCTCCACTTT,CASSLPQGAHSPLHF
TRBD1,TRBV28,TRBJ2-7,NA,TGTGCCAGCAGTTCCTCGGGACAGCTCTCCTACGAGCAGTACTTC,CASSSSGQLSYEQYF
NA,TRBV11-2,TRBJ2-1,once,TGTGCCAGCACCGGGGCGAAGGACTACAATGAGCAGTTCTTC,CASTGAKDYNEQFF
NA,TRBV7-9,TRBJ1-1,many,TGTGCCAGCACCCGAACTGAGAACACTGAAGCTTTCTTT,CASTRTENTEAFF
TRBD1,TRBV4-3,TRBJ2-1,NA,TGCGCCAGCAGCCAAGAAGGGACAGGGGGATACAATGAGCAGTTCTTC,CASSQEGTGGYNEQFF
NA,TRBV29-1,TRBJ2-7,NA,TGCAGCGTTATCCCCTCCCGAGCGCACGCCTACGAGCAGTACTTC,CSVIPSRAHAYEQYF
TRBD1,TRBV19,TRBJ1-2,NA,TGTGCCAGTAGTATCACTGGGACAGCGGATGGCTACACCTTC,CASSITGTADGYTF
NA,TRBV5-1,TRBJ2-7,NA,TGCGCCAGCAGCTTGGCTCAGGCCACCTACGAGCAGTACTTC,CASSLAQATYEQYF
NA,TRBV19,TRBJ1-1,once,TGTGCCAGTAGTTTTGGGACGGGAAACACTGAAGCTTTCTTT,CASSFGTGNTEAFF
NA,TRBV5-1,TRBJ1-1,NA,TGCGCCAGCAGCCCCCTACGCCAGGAGGCCACTGAAGCTTTCTTT,CASSPLRQEATEAFF
TRBD1,TRBV5-1,TRBJ1-4,NA,TGCGCCAGCAGCCTCTCGACAGGGGAGGCGGAAAAACTGTTTTTT,CASSLSTGEAEKLFF
TRBD1,TRBV28,TRBJ1-2,NA,TGTGCCAGCAGTCGGACAGGGGGCAACTATGGCTACACCTTC,CASSRTGGNYGYTF
NA,TRBV5-1,TRBJ2-7,few,TGCGCCAGCAGCTTGGAAGGCCACGAGCAGTACTTC,CASSLEGHEQYF
NA,TRBV18,TRBJ2-2,NA,TGTGCCAGCTCACCAGGAGGGAATTTCGGGGAGCTGTTTTTT,CASSPGGNFGELFF
NA,TRBV30,TRBJ1-5,NA,TGTGCCTGGAGTGCGGGGGATCAGCCCCAGCATTTT,CAWSAGDQPQHF
TRBD2,TRBV28,TRBJ2-5,NA,TGTGCCAGCAGCTGGGAGGGAGGGACCGGGGCCCAGTACTTC,CASSWEGGTGAQYF
TRBD1,TRBV30,TRBJ1-2,NA,TGTGCCTGGGGAGACAGGGGGCTTAAGGGCTACACCTTC,CAWGDRGLKGYTF
NA,TRBV13,TRBJ1-3,NA,TGTGCCAGCAGCCGGAACGGGATCTCTGGAAACACCATATATTTT,CASSRNGISGNTIYF
NA,TRBV5-6,TRBJ2-7,NA,TGTGCCAGCAGCTTGGATCGGGCCTACGAGCAGTACTTC,CASSLDRAYEQYF
NA,TRBV4-1,TRBJ2-7,NA,TGCGCCAGCAGCCAAGAGACAGCCGCTTTGCGCGAGCAGTACTTC,CASSQETAALREQYF
TRBD2,TRBV5-4,TRBJ2-4,NA,TGTGCCAGCAGCAGCGGGGGTCTGGCCAAAAACATTCAGTACTTC,CASSSGGLAKNIQYF
NA,TRBV6-5,TRBJ2-1,NA,TGTGCCAGCAGTACGACCAATGAGCAGTTCTTC,CASSTTNEQFF
NA,TRBV7-6,TRBJ2-1,NA,TGTGCCAGCAGCTTAACCTCTCTGGCGGGCCCCTACAATGAGCAGTTCTTC,CASSLTSLAGPYNEQFF
TRBD1,TRBV27,TRBJ2-7,NA,TGTGCCAGCAGTTCGAACCGGGACAGGGCACCCTACGAGCAGTACTTC,CASSSNRDRAPYEQYF
NA,TRBV7-8,TRBJ1-1,NA,TGTGCCAGCAGCCTCGGGACCGCGAACACTGAAGCTTTCTTT,CASSLGTANTEAFF
TRBD2,TRBV14,TRBJ2-1,NA,TGTGCCAGCAGGACTAGCGGGAGATCCTACAATGAGCAGTTCTTC,CASRTSGRSYNEQFF
NA,TRBV19,TRBJ1-3,NA,TGTGCCAGTAGTGCAACCTCCGGGACACTAGGAAACACCATATATTTT,CASSATSGTLGNTIYF
TRBD2,TRBV5-1,TRBJ2-3,NA,TGCGCCAGCAACTTGACTAGCTACGCTAGCACAGATACGCAGTATTTT,CASNLTSYASTDTQYF
TRBD1,TRBV5-1,TRBJ1-2,NA,TGCGCCAGCAGCTTGTGGGGGACAGGGTATGGCTACACCTTC,CASSLWGTGYGYTF
NA,TRBV30,TRBJ2-3,NA,TGTGCCTGGAGTCAGGAGGGGTTGGACACAGATACGCAGTATTTT,CAWSQEGLDTDTQYF
NA,TRBV30,TRBJ1-6,NA,TGTGCCTGGAACCTAGACGGCTATTCACCCCTCCACTTT,CAWNLDGYSPLHF
TRBD2,TRBV7-7,TRBJ2-5,once,TGTGCTAGCACCCCCCTAGCGGGGGACCAAGAGACCCAGTACTTC,CASTPLAGDQETQYF
NA,TRBV5-1,TRBJ2-5,NA,TGCGCCAGCAGCCAGGGCCCCATCGAGACCCAGTACTTC,CASSQGPIETQYF
TRBD1,TRBV7-9,TRBJ1-4,NA,TGTGCCAGCAGCTCCACGACAGGGGGCTTTGAAAAACTGTTTTTT,CASSSTTGGFEKLFF
NA,TRBV14,TRBJ2-7,NA,TGTGCCAGCAGCCAAGGGCAGGGTACCGAGCAGTACTTC,CASSQGQGTEQYF
NA,TRBV9,TRBJ2-7,NA,TGTGCCAGCAGCGTAGAGGGTGTGGGCTCTCAGCAGTACTTC,CASSVEGVGSQQYF
TRBD1,TRBV11-2,TRBJ1-1,NA,TGTGCCAGCAGCTTAGGAGACAGGGTTTATGATGAAGCTTTCTTT,CASSLGDRVYDEAFF
NA,TRBV5-1,TRBJ1-6,NA,TGCGCCAGCAGCTTGGAGACAGAAAATAATTCACCCCTCCACTTT,CASSLETENNSPLHF
NA,TRBV2,TRBJ2-3,NA,TGTGCCAGCAGTCCCCCAAAGTCGGATACGCAGTATTTT,CASSPPKSDTQYF
NA,TRBV30,TRBJ2-5,NA,TGTGCCGCCTCGGCGGCTCAAGAGACCCAGTACTTC,CAASAAQETQYF
NA,TRBV7-8,TRBJ1-5,NA,TGTGCCAGCAGCCCGGGGGGCCAGCCCCAGCATTTT,CASSPGGQPQHF
NA,TRBV27,TRBJ1-1,NA,TGTGCCAGCAGCAGTATGGGGGGCCTGAACACTGAAGCTTTCTTT,CASSSMGGLNTEAFF
TRBD1,TRBV20-1,TRBJ2-7,few,TGCAGTGCTGGACAGGGCTACGAGCAGTACTTC,CSAGQGYEQYF
NA,TRBV20-1,TRBJ2-7,NA,TGCAGTGCTAGGGCAGGGTACGAGCAGTACTTC,CSARAGYEQYF
NA,TRBV30,TRBJ2-5,NA,TGTGCCTGGAGCCCCGGGACACGGCAAGAGACCCAGTACTTC,CAWSPGTRQETQYF
NA,TRBV7-2,TRBJ2-3,NA,TGTGCCAGCAGCCGGGACCCTTCCACAGATACGCAGTATTTT,CASSRDPSTDTQYF
NA,TRBV10-3,TRBJ1-6,NA,TGTGCCATCAGTGAGAATAGGGACACACCCCTCCACTTT,CAISENRDTPLHF
TRBD2,TRBV10-3,TRBJ2-1,NA,TGTGCCATCAGTGAGTCGCCGGCTAGCGGGGGGGAAGGGCAGTTCTTC,CAISESPASGGEGQFF
NA,TRBV4-3,TRBJ2-1,NA,TGCGCCATCTTACGACCCTTAAGCTCCTACAATGAGCAGTTCTTC,CAILRPLSSYNEQFF
TRBD2,TRBV7-8,TRBJ2-1,NA,TGTGCCAGCAGCCCGGCCCTAGCGGGAGCCTACAATGAGCAGTTCTTC,CASSPALAGAYNEQFF
NA,TRBV27,TRBJ2-7,NA,TGTGCCAGCAGTCCGGGCGGCTCCTACGAGCAGTACTTC,CASSPGGSYEQYF